The source of this TCR beta chain is a study of cytomegalovirus exposure and HLA in healthy donors. Whole-study results and caveats: Immune exposure was documented only through CMV serostatus. Follow-up analysis later connected one missense variant in DCLRE1C with trimming of TCR beta V- and J-genes. Based on reports, TCR beta sequences accurately predicted HLA-A and HLA-B alleles for most subjects.

The donors gave bone marrow, and they were healthy. The PCR ran on 60 Vbeta and 13 Jbeta primers. The table came from immunoSEQ multiplex PCR; TCRdb's copy has only in-frame clones and leaves some out. The sample includes 120,000 to 150,000 clones, around 80% of them seen just once. CDR1 SGHAT and CDR2 FQNNGV come from the germline V gene. The CDR3 has 18 amino acids. J lost 5 bases, V lost 1 base, and 14 bases had no gene match. As concerns this clone: What it binds is unknown.

The specimen sequenced was PBMCs. The source of this sequence is a boy aged 2 to 9 in good health and CMV-seronegative. This chain connects TRBV11-2 to TRBJ2-1, with 7 bases identical to TRBD2. CDR3 sequence (DNA): TGTGCCAGCAGCTTAGGGTGGCAGCGAGCGGGGAAGGACAATGAGCAGTTCTTC. Translated, it gives CASSLGWQRAGKDNEQFF. Filled out from reference TRBV11-2 and TRBJ2-1, the complete variable domain reads EAGVAQSPRYKIIEKRQSVAFWCNPISGHATLYWYQQILGQGPKLLIQFQNNGVVDDSQLPKDRFSAERLKGVDSTLKIQPAKLEDSAVYLCASSLGWQRAGKDNEQFFGPGTRLTVL.